These 8 T cell receptor beta chains were sequenced from one sample in a study of T-cell reconstitution after alpha-beta-depleted transplantation in children. It was with unique molecular identifiers that the TCRbeta library was prepared. TCRdb processed the PCR reads anew with MiXCR; each CDR3 protein has one entry. Here the sample spans about 690,000 distinct CDR3 sequences, around a sixth being singletons. Sequences were derived from PBMCs from the stem cell graft donor, sampled from the stem cell graft. These receptors came from a human donor who donated a stem cell graft to a child with acute myeloid leukemia.

This clonotype was found a few times. The V gene is TRBV20-1, the J gene TRBJ1-1, with 9 bases lining up with TRBD1. Germline CDR1 DFQATT, CDR2 SNEGSKA (reference sequence). The V segment lost 6 bases and the J segment 5 bases; nucleotides outside the gene matches: 7. There are 13 residues in the CDR3. CDR3 residues: CSALDRGVTEAFF. The CDR3, as DNA: TGCAGTGCCCTTGACAGGGGGGTAACTGAAGCTTTCTTT.

This clonotype was recorded many times. The genes are TRBV12-3 or TRBV12-4 and TRBJ1-2; 9 nucleotides match TRBD1. There are 14 residues in the CDR3. The V gene end was trimmed by 4 bases and the J gene end by 7 bases; junction bases not matched to a gene: 7. Here the CDR3 DNA reads TGTGCCAGCAGTTATGGGACAGGGTCTAGTGGCTACACCTTC. As protein: CASSYGTGSSGYTF.

This clonotype was counted ten times or more. This sequence joins TRBV5-5 and TRBJ1-6; D perhaps matches TRBD1 (6 bases). CDR3 length equals 14 residues. Germline CDR1 reads SGHKS; CDR2 reads YYEKEE (reference sequence). Trimming removed 3 bases from V and 4 bases from J, with 8 bases in between. CDR3 amino acids: CASSSTGYNSPLHF. The CDR3 DNA follows: TGTGCCAGCAGCTCCACAGGGTATAATTCACCCCTCCACTTT. Full variable domain (missing parts from reference TRBV5-5 and TRBJ1-6): DAGVTQSPTHLIKTRGQQVTLRCSPISGHKSVSWYQQVLGQGPQFIFQYYEKEERGRGNFPDRFSARQFPNYSSELNVNALLLGDSALYLCASSSTGYNSPLHFGNGTRLTVT.

The chain links TRBV11-2 to TRBJ1-1; 8 bases are shared with TRBD1. Germline values: CDR1 SGHAT, CDR2 FQNNGV. The J segment lost 4 bases and the V segment lost 2 bases, leaving 6 bases of the junction unmatched. The CDR3 extends over 15 amino acids. The DNA of the CDR3 is TGTGCCAGCAGCTTACTTGACAGGGGAATCACTGAAGCTTTCTTT. Translating it yields CASSLLDRGITEAFF.

V usage is TRBV20-1 and J usage is TRBJ1-2, with D unresolved. Trimming took 4 bases from V and 1 from J, leaving 7 bases between them. The CDR3 loop spans 12 amino acids. Germline lookup yields CDR1 DFQATT and CDR2 SNEGSKA (reference sequence). This chain's CDR3 is CSANGVNYGYTF. The DNA of the CDR3 is TGCAGTGCTAATGGAGTTAACTATGGCTACACCTTC.

This clonotype was observed many times. This chain links TRBV7-6 with TRBJ1-1, with a tentative D call TRBD1 (5 bases). The CDR3 runs 15 residues. Trimming left V 4 bases short and J 2 bases short, with 14 bases between. Germline-derived CDR1 and CDR2 are SGHVS and FNYEAQ. The CDR3: CASSSGPRPNTEAFF. As DNA, the CDR3 is TGTGCCAGCAGCTCAGGGCCCAGGCCCAACACTGAAGCTTTCTTT. The full variable domain, with the rest looked up from reference TRBV7-6 and TRBJ1-1, is GAGVSQSPRYKVTKRGQDVALRCDPISGHVSLYWYRQALGQGPEFLTYFNYEAQQDKSGLPNDRFSAERPEGSISTLTIQRTEQRDSAMYRCASSSGPRPNTEAFFGQGTRLTVV.

This clonotype was picked up a small number of times. This chain joins TRBV5-5 and TRBJ2-3; TRBD1 matches 7 bases. J lost 1 base, V lost 3 bases, and 8 bases had no gene match. The CDR3 loop spans 16 amino acids. In germline, CDR1 is SGHKS, CDR2 YYEKEE (reference sequence). CDR3 in DNA: TGTGCCAGCAGCTCCTCCGGGACAGTCCGCACAGATACGCAGTATTTT. Translation: CASSSSGTVRTDTQYF.

There are a few counts of this clonotype. This chain joins TRBV7-9 and TRBJ2-1; the D gene is possibly TRBD1 (5 bases). Germline values: CDR1 SEHNR, CDR2 FQNEAQ (reference sequence). Trimming cost V 8 bases and J 4 bases, with 9 bases left between them. The CDR3 contains 12 residues. CDR3 residues: CASCRVYNEQFF. In DNA form, the CDR3 reads TGTGCCAGCTGCAGGGTTTACAATGAGCAGTTCTTC.